This passage covers 29 T cell receptor beta chains from one sample sequenced in a study of blood T cells in healthy people across ages. Using a J-beta primer mix together with a sample-barcoded 5' primer, a second PCR was run for roughly 7 to 11 cycles. Each CDR3 protein is one row after TCRdb ran MiXCR on the 5' RACE reads. This repertoire shows around 990,000 distinct CDR3 sequences, about two fifths found once; its top ten account for around 12%. The sequencing sample was made of blood. Every receptor here comes from a man between 18 and 29 years old in good health.

The V gene is TRBV3-1, the J gene TRBJ1-3, with D perhaps matching TRBD1 (6 bases). Looked up from germline, CDR1 is LGHDT and CDR2 is YNNKEL (reference sequence). Trimming took off 4 bases at V and 0 bases at J, with 16 bases between the two ends. The CDR3 has 17 amino acids. The CDR3: CASSRTAGVSSGNTIYF. The CDR3 nucleotides are TGTGCCAGCAGCCGGACAGCGGGCGTTAGCTCTGGAAACACCATATATTTT.

V gene TRBV10-3 combines with J gene TRBJ2-3, with D possibly matching TRBD1 (6 bases). Looked up from germline, CDR1 is ENHRY and CDR2 is SYGVKD. V was trimmed by 0 bases and J by 5 bases, leaving 12 bases between them. CDR3 size: 15 residues. CDR3 in amino acids: CAISESVRGRDTQYF. CDR3 coding DNA: TGTGCCATCAGTGAGTCGGTCAGGGGAAGAGATACGCAGTATTTT.

The chain employs TRBV6-6 and TRBJ2-3, with 7 nucleotides matching TRBD1. CDR1 MNHNY and CDR2 SVGAGI come from the germline V gene (reference sequence). CDR3 size: 15 residues. Losses at the gene ends were 4 bases for V and 0 bases for J; bases not matched to a gene: 4. CDR3 DNA sequence: TGTGCCAGCAGTTCTGCGACAGGGAGCACAGATACGCAGTATTTT. Translated, it gives CASSSATGSTDTQYF.

This chain joins TRBV20-1 and TRBJ2-7; D tentatively fits TRBD1 or TRBD2 (6 bases each). V was trimmed by 0 bases and J by 7 bases, leaving 19 bases between them. Germline CDR1 reads DFQATT; CDR2 reads SNEGSKA (reference sequence). CDR3 size: 15 residues. DNA of the CDR3: TGCAGTGCTAGAGATGGGGGGCAGGGCAACAATGAGCAGTACTTC. Protein sequence: CSARDGGQGNNEQYF.

The table lists this clonotype with a few counts. The V gene is TRBV12-3 or TRBV12-4, the J gene TRBJ2-3; tentative D call: TRBD1 (7 bases). V gave up 3 bases and J gave up 14 bases, with 21 bases separating them. The CDR3 extends over 14 amino acids. CDR3 sequence reads: CASSFDLRGQLPYF. Here the CDR3 DNA reads TGTGCCAGCAGTTTTGATTTGCGGGGACAGCTCCCGTATTTT.

This clonotype has more than one count but fewer than ten. The rearrangement links TRBV20-1 to TRBJ1-2; tentative D call: TRBD1 (5 bases). Germline loops: CDR1 DFQATT, CDR2 SNEGSKA (reference sequence). The CDR3 sequence is 13 residues long. V was pared by 6 bases and J by 2 bases, with 13 bases between. CDR3 in DNA: TGCAGTGCAAGATGGGGCGCGAACTATGGCTACACCTTC. It encodes CSARWGANYGYTF.

The chain employs TRBV12-3 or TRBV12-4 and TRBJ2-2; D unclear. This CDR3 region has 16 residues. Trimming removed 4 bases from V and 1 base from J, with 13 bases in between. CDR3 sequence: CASSSPIPQNTGELFF. The CDR3, as DNA: TGTGCCAGCAGTTCCCCGATTCCGCAGAACACCGGGGAGCTGTTTTTT.

The table lists this clonotype with a few counts. This chain connects TRBV14 to TRBJ1-2, with D unclear. Trimming pared 1 base from V and 3 bases from J, leaving 9 bases between. Germline V gene data show CDR1 as SGHDN and CDR2 as FVKESK. This CDR3 spans 14 amino acids. CDR3 loop: CASSQAGPYYGYTF. As DNA, the CDR3 is TGTGCCAGCAGCCAAGCTGGGCCCTACTATGGCTACACCTTC.

This chain joins TRBV6-5 and TRBJ2-3; D might be TRBD1 (6 bases). CDR1 is MNHEY, CDR2 SVGAGI, per germline. The CDR3 spans 14 residues. V dropped 6 bases and J dropped 6 bases, with 16 bases sitting between them. The CDR3 reads CASSYAQGTDTQYF. The CDR3 DNA reads TGTGCCAGCAGCTATGCACAGGGAACGGATACGCAGTATTTT.

This chain links TRBV11-2 with TRBJ1-5; D possibly corresponds to TRBD1 (5 bases). The CDR3 spans 16 residues. The germline gives CDR1 SGHAT, CDR2 FQNNGV. The germline V and J ends were trimmed by 5 bases and 1 base, with 15 bases remaining between them. The CDR3 protein is CASSRDSPRSNQPQHF. Here the CDR3 DNA reads TGTGCCAGCAGCCGGGACTCGCCGAGAAGCAATCAGCCCCAGCATTTT.

This chain uses TRBV4-1 with TRBJ1-1, with unresolved D. The CDR3 consists of 17 residues. Germline CDR1 MGHRA, CDR2 YSYEKL. With 1 base removed from V and 0 bases from J, the gap between germline ends came to 15 bases. In nucleotides, the CDR3 is TGCGCCAGCAGCCAAGCACCTCCGACGCCGCTGAACACTGAAGCTTTCTTT. Protein: CASSQAPPTPLNTEAFF.

Regarding this clonotype: A read error may be the cause here, since a much bigger clone is one base away. The rearrangement joins TRBV15 to TRBJ2-1; a weak D match, TRBD2 (6 bases). Trimming shortened V by 4 bases and J by 8 bases, and 21 bases separated the two germline ends. Looked up from germline, CDR1 is LNHNV and CDR2 is YYDKDF (reference sequence). This CDR3 spans 16 amino acids. CDR3 amino acids: CATSTGGAPLIDEQFF. DNA for the CDR3: TGTGCCACCAGCACCGGGGGTGCCCCGTTGATCGATGAGCAGTTCTTC.

The CDR3 nucleotides are TGTGCCAGCAGTTTAGTGGGCTGGGCAACGCACACTGAAGCTTTCTTT. Translation: CASSLVGWATHTEAFF. J is TRBJ1-1 and V is TRBV27, with D unclear. CDR1 and CDR2 from the germline V gene are MNHEY and SMNVEV (reference sequence). Trimming shortened V by 2 bases and J by 3 bases, and 16 bases separated the two germline ends. The length of the CDR3 is 16 residues.

About this clonotype itself: A much larger clone lies a single base off, so this may be a read error. The chain has TRBV11-1 and TRBJ1-1, with D unclear. The germline CDR1 and CDR2 sequences are SGHAT and FQDESV (reference sequence). The CDR3 totals 17 residues. As DNA, the CDR3 is TGTGCCAGCAGCTCGGGCCGCGGCACGATCCAGAACACTGAGGCTTTCTTT. Its protein is CASSSGRGTIQNTEAFF.

This clonotype was seen more than once but under ten times. The chain links TRBV7-6 to TRBJ1-2; 8 bases fit TRBD1. The CDR3 length is 17 residues. CDR1 SGHVS and CDR2 FNYEAQ come from the germline V gene. The J segment lost 4 bases and the V segment lost 3 bases, leaving 13 bases of the junction unmatched. The CDR3 here is CASSFGPRQGLGYGYTF. CDR3 DNA: TGTGCCAGCAGCTTCGGACCGAGACAGGGGTTAGGCTATGGCTACACCTTC.

This clonotype was found a few times. This chain uses TRBV20-1 with TRBJ2-4, with D unresolved. CDR3 length: 15 residues. Germline assignment: CDR1 DFQATT and CDR2 SNEGSKA (reference sequence). The V end was cut by 0 bases, the J end by 2 bases, with 11 bases between. CDR3 nucleotide sequence: TGCAGTGCTAGAGAGCGGCTCGACTCCAAAAACATTCAGTACTTC. Residues: CSARERLDSKNIQYF.

This clonotype showed up just once. DNA for the CDR3: TGTGCCAGCAGCTTAGAAACGGCGTGGAAGGATACGCAGTATTTT. The encoded protein is CASSLETAWKDTQYF. This rearrangement joins TRBV7-9 to TRBJ2-3, with D unclear. CDR3 size: 15 residues. V dropped 1 base and J dropped 6 bases, with 14 bases sitting between them. CDR1 is SEHNR, CDR2 FQNEAQ, per germline (reference sequence).

The chain couples TRBV6-6 to TRBJ1-1; D might be TRBD1 (6 bases). Trimming took off 8 bases at V and 5 bases at J, with 9 bases between the two ends. Germline V CDR1 and CDR2: MNHNY, SVGAGI (reference sequence). This CDR3 region has 11 residues. CDR3: CASFTGTEAFF. CDR3 nucleotide sequence: TGTGCCAGCTTTACAGGGACTGAAGCTTTCTTT.

There are a few counts of this clonotype. V is TRBV21-1 and J is TRBJ1-5; no check of the table's D call, TRBD1, against the DNA was made. TRBV21-1 is noted as a pseudogene. The CDR3 spans 15 residues. CDR3 bases: TGTGCCAGCAGCAAAGAGCGGCCAGGGGATCAGCCCCAGCATTTT. Translated, it gives CASSKERPGDQPQHF.

V usage is TRBV20-1 and J usage is TRBJ2-5; 7 positions match TRBD1. CDR1 is DFQATT and CDR2 is SNEGSKA in the germline V gene (reference sequence). The CDR3 consists of 15 residues. J lost 5 bases, V lost 4 bases, and 13 bases had no gene match. CDR3 in DNA: TGCAGTGCTATGTCGCCGGGACAGTTGTTGGAGACCCAGTACTTC. It encodes CSAMSPGQLLETQYF.

The chain combines TRBV7-2 with TRBJ2-1; 11 nucleotides align to TRBD2. The CDR3 consists of 15 residues. The germline CDR1 and CDR2 sequences are SGHTA and FQGNSA. Trimming removed 1 base from V and 7 bases from J; junction bases left unmatched: 3. The CDR3 nucleotides read TGTGCCAGCAGCTTAGGTAGCGGGGGGGGGAATGAGCAGTTCTTC. Its translation is CASSLGSGGGNEQFF.

This clonotype has a handful of counts. The chain uses TRBV20-1 and TRBJ2-1, with D unclear. CDR3 length equals 12 residues. Germline V lookup: CDR1 DFQATT, CDR2 SNEGSKA (reference sequence). The ends were cut back, 3 bases at V and 3 bases at J, with 6 bases in the middle. This CDR3 reads CSARSGYNEQFF. CDR3 in DNA: TGCAGTGCTAGGTCCGGCTACAATGAGCAGTTCTTC.

The rearrangement uses TRBV9 and TRBJ2-3; 7 bases line up with TRBD1. Trimming took 2 bases from V and 2 from J; bases not matched to a gene: 8. Per germline, CDR1 SGDLS and CDR2 YYNGEE. The CDR3 is 16 residues long. The chain's CDR3 is CASSVDRKADTDTQYF. The CDR3 DNA reads as TGTGCCAGCAGCGTGGACAGGAAAGCCGACACAGATACGCAGTATTTT.

J is TRBJ1-4 and V is TRBV2; a possible D gene is TRBD1 (5 bases). There are 12 residues in the CDR3. V lost 11 bases to trimming and J lost 12 bases, with 19 bases between them. Germline CDR1 is SNHLY and CDR2 is FYNNEI. CDR3 sequence: CAGRDGSSELFF. CDR3 DNA: TGTGCCGGCCGGGACGGATCATCGGAACTGTTTTTT.

The chain carries TRBV5-5 and TRBJ2-5; D call uncertain. The germline V gene encodes CDR1 SGHKS and CDR2 YYEKEE (reference sequence). V lost 1 base, J lost 1 base, and 11 bases lay in between. The CDR3 consists of 15 residues. CDR3 region: CASSLYIGIQETQYF. CDR3 nucleotides: TGTGCCAGCAGCTTGTATATAGGTATCCAAGAGACCCAGTACTTC.

This clonotype was counted between two and nine times. The genes are TRBV27 and TRBJ2-7; D may be TRBD2 (6 bases). V gave up 6 bases and J gave up 2 bases, with 14 bases separating them. Germline CDR1 MNHEY, CDR2 SMNVEV (reference sequence). There are 14 residues in the CDR3. The CDR3 region is CASSSGTAPYEQYF. The CDR3 DNA reads TGTGCCAGCAGCTCCGGGACTGCCCCCTACGAGCAGTACTTC.

The chain combines TRBV4-2 with TRBJ1-4, with TRBD1 identical over 7 bases. The germline CDR1 and CDR2 sequences are LGHNA and YNFKEQ. This CDR3 is built from 15 residues. V dropped 1 base and J dropped 8; count of bases not matched to a gene: 7. The CDR3: CASSQARGEGEKLFF. DNA for the CDR3: TGTGCCAGCAGCCAAGCCAGGGGGGAAGGAGAAAAACTGTTTTTT.

The V gene is TRBV10-3, the J gene TRBJ2-1; 8 bases agree with TRBD2. The germline V gene encodes CDR1 ENHRY and CDR2 SYGVKD. V shed 7 bases and J 4 bases; nucleotides not matched to a gene: 9. This CDR3 contains 15 residues. CDR3 in DNA: TGTGCCATCATGCTCGAGCGGGGGCGATACAATGAGCAGTTCTTC. Residues: CAIMLERGRYNEQFF.

The gene calls are TRBV29-1 and TRBJ2-4; 8 bases line up with TRBD2. The J call may be mistaken, given a closer DNA end match to TRBJ2-5. The CDR3 loop spans 14 amino acids. Per the germline V gene, CDR1 is SQVTM and CDR2 is ANQGSEA. The CDR3 DNA follows: TGCAGCGTGGAGATGGGCCGCGGGGGGGAGACCCAGTACTTC. Residues: CSVEMGRGGETQYF.